These 2 T cell receptor beta chains were sequenced from one sample in a study of control samples from healthy donors and cancer patients. Profiled with immunoSEQ multiplex PCR; TCRdb holds only in-frame clones, not every one. The table lists approximately 40,000 clones, 90% to 95% of them singletons. Sequenced input: blood. The source is a woman aged 45-65 years in good health.

This chain links TRBV7-8 with TRBJ2-1; D gene uncertain. The CDR3 is 11 residues long. Trimming took off 2 bases at V and 8 bases at J, with 4 bases between the two ends. Germline lookup yields CDR1 SGHVS and CDR2 FQNEAQ. The CDR3 loop is CASSLNDEQFF. DNA of the CDR3: TGTGCCAGCAGCTTAAACGATGAGCAGTTCTTC.

This rearrangement joins TRBV9 to TRBJ1-2; 10 bases agree with TRBD1. The germline gives CDR1 SGDLS, CDR2 YYNGEE. The ends lost 4 bases at V and 8 bases at J; junction bases unmatched: 11. This CDR3 contains 15 residues. CDR3 bases: TGTGCCAGCAGCAGAGCCCCGACAGGGGGCGAGGGCTACACCTTC. Amino acid sequence: CASSRAPTGGEGYTF.